The 28 T cell receptor beta chains in this list originate from one sample, sequenced in a study of blood T cell repertoires in COVID-19. Some clones are missing from TCRdb's copy, which holds only in-frame ones; the method was immunoSEQ multiplex PCR. In the table there are roughly 360,000 clones, approximately 87% of which are singletons. The sample taken for sequencing was PBMCs or T cells enriched from blood (not recorded which). Source of these receptors: a young man who had recovered from COVID-19.

The V and J genes are TRBV5-1 and TRBJ1-1; 9 bases line up with TRBD1. Trimming took 4 bases from V and 0 from J; bases not matched to a gene: 7. Germline values: CDR1 SGHRS, CDR2 YFSETQ. The CDR3 length is 16 residues. For the CDR3, the DNA is TGCGCCAGCAGCCCCGGGACAGGGACAATGAACACTGAAGCTTTCTTT. Translating gives CASSPGTGTMNTEAFF.

This sequence joins TRBV5-1 and TRBJ2-7; the match to TRBD1 covers 8 bases. The CDR3 extends over 13 amino acids. Germline CDR1 is SGHRS and CDR2 is YFSETQ. Trimming at V came to 6 bases and at J to 2 bases, leaving 4 bases not matched to a gene. In nucleotides, the CDR3 is TGCGCCAGCACCCCGGGACAGGCCTACGAGCAGTACTTC. Protein sequence: CASTPGQAYEQYF.

This clone was picked up one time. The J gene is TRBJ2-1, the V gene TRBV3-1 (or the pseudogene TRBV3-2); possibly TRBD2 for D (5 bases). V lost 3 bases and J lost 10, with 7 bases in between. Germline CDR1 reads LGHDT; CDR2 reads YNNKEL (reference sequence). CDR3 length: 11 residues. CDR3 in amino acids: CASSHSAEQFF. The CDR3 coding sequence is TGTGCCAGCAGCCATAGCGCGGAGCAGTTCTTC.

The V gene is TRBV7-3, the J gene TRBJ2-7; the D gene is possibly TRBD1 (5 bases). Germline V lookup: CDR1 SGHTA, CDR2 FQGTGA. V was cut by 1 base and J by 7 bases, with 14 bases left in between. The CDR3 covers 14 residues. In DNA, the CDR3 is TGTGCCAGCAGCTTAAGCTTGGGGCAGGGTGAGCAGTACTTC. Amino acids: CASSLSLGQGEQYF.

The V call is TRBV10-3, the J call TRBJ1-2; D is ambiguous. V lost 8 bases and J lost 3, with 16 bases in between. The CDR3 is 14 residues long. The germline V gene encodes CDR1 ENHRY and CDR2 SYGVKD. The CDR3 spells CAIASVGGDYGYTF. The CDR3, as DNA: TGTGCCATCGCTTCTGTCGGAGGTGACTATGGCTACACCTTC.

This clone was seen only once. The V gene is TRBV24-1, the J gene TRBJ2-5, with D maybe TRBD2 (6 bases). Germline lookup yields CDR1 KGHDR and CDR2 SFDVKD. V was shortened by 2 bases and J by 1 base, with 10 bases between the two germline ends. The CDR3 spans 15 residues. Here the CDR3 reads CATSDSLGGQETQYF. CDR3 coding DNA: TGTGCCACCAGTGATTCCCTGGGGGGCCAAGAGACCCAGTACTTC.

The rearrangement links TRBV4-1 to TRBJ2-1, with 12 bases identical to TRBD2. From germline, CDR1 is MGHRA and CDR2 YSYEKL. The V and J ends lost 1 base and 8 bases, in that order; junction bases with no gene match: 9. The length of the CDR3 is 17 residues. This chain's CDR3 is CASSQGPLAGGLDEQFF. CDR3 nucleotide sequence: TGCGCCAGCAGCCAAGGGCCTCTAGCGGGGGGGCTCGATGAGCAGTTCTTC.

The rearrangement uses TRBV27 and TRBJ2-3; D may be TRBD1 (5 bases). The CDR3 loop spans 11 amino acids. CDR1 and CDR2 from the germline V gene are MNHEY and SMNVEV (reference sequence). The V end was cut by 11 bases, the J end by 5 bases, with 11 bases between. CDR3 sequence: CAAGREDTQYF. As DNA, the CDR3 is TGTGCCGCAGGGCGAGAAGATACGCAGTATTTT.

V and J are TRBV7-9 and TRBJ1-1; 9 nucleotides match TRBD1. This CDR3 is 16 amino acids long. The ends lost 1 base at V and 1 base at J; junction bases unmatched: 4. Germline V gives CDR1 SEHNR, CDR2 FQNEAQ (reference sequence). CDR3 sequence (DNA): TGTGCCAGCAGCTTAGACCGGGGACAGGGGAACACTGAAGCTTTCTTT. Translated: CASSLDRGQGNTEAFF. Full variable domain (missing parts from reference TRBV7-9 and TRBJ1-1): DTGVSQNPRHKITKRGQNVTFRCDPISEHNRLYWYRQTLGQGPEFLTYFQNEAQLEKSRLLSDRFSAERPKGSFSTLEIQRTEQGDSAMYLCASSLDRGQGNTEAFFGQGTRLTVV.

The CDR3: CASSFSGGARETQYF. The CDR3 nucleotides read TGTGCCAGCAGCTTTAGCGGGGGGGCAAGGGAGACCCAGTACTTC. The chain links TRBV5-4 to TRBJ2-5; 11 bases are shared with TRBD2. With 2 bases clipped from V and 5 bases from J, the junction kept 5 bases outside the gene matches. The CDR3 loop spans 15 amino acids. Germline CDR1 SGHNT, CDR2 YYREEE (reference sequence).

V is TRBV29-1 and J is TRBJ1-2; 7 bases match TRBD1. The germline CDR1 and CDR2 sequences are SQVTM and ANQGSEA. This CDR3 comprises 13 residues. Trimming took 7 bases from V and 4 from J; bases not matched to a gene: 9. CDR3 sequence: CSARQGLGYGYTF. CDR3 DNA: TGCAGCGCGCGACAGGGTCTAGGCTATGGCTACACCTTC.

This chain links TRBV29-1 with TRBJ1-2, with D possibly TRBD1 on 6 matching bases. The CDR3 contains 15 residues. From germline, CDR1 is SQVTM and CDR2 ANQGSEA. The V and J ends lost 0 bases and 3 bases respectively, with 14 bases between them. The CDR3 coding sequence is TGCAGCGTTGAAGACTCCAGGACAGTGGACTATGGCTACACCTTC. Protein: CSVEDSRTVDYGYTF. Drawing the rest from reference TRBV29-1 and TRBJ1-2, the complete variable domain is SAVISQKPSRDICQRGTSLTIQCQVDSQVTMMFWYRQQPGQSLTLIATANQGSEATYESGFVIDKFPISRPNLTFSTLTVSNMSPEDSSIYLCSVEDSRTVDYGYTFGSGTRLTVV.

The chain employs TRBV7-8 and TRBJ2-1, with TRBD2 matching 9 bases. From germline, CDR1 is SGHVS and CDR2 FQNEAQ. The junction had 5 bases not matched to a gene; V was cut back by 1 base and J by 4 bases. There are 16 residues in the CDR3. The CDR3 nucleotides read TGTGCCAGCAGCTTAGTCGGCGGGGGGGCTTACAATGAGCAGTTCTTC. Amino acid sequence: CASSLVGGGAYNEQFF.

The chain employs TRBV11-3 and TRBJ2-1, with D tentatively TRBD1 (5 bases). The germline CDR1 and CDR2 sequences are SGHNT and YENEEA. CDR3 length: 14 residues. Trimming stripped 2 bases from V and 2 bases from J, with 7 bases between. The CDR3 DNA reads as TGTGCCAGCAGCTTAACAGGTACCTACAATGAGCAGTTCTTC. It encodes CASSLTGTYNEQFF.

The V and J genes are TRBV7-2 and TRBJ2-3, with D possibly matching TRBD2 (5 bases). The germline V gene encodes CDR1 SGHTA and CDR2 FQGNSA. CDR3 length: 12 amino acids. The V gene lost 5 bases and the J gene lost 5 bases, with 8 bases spanning the gap. The CDR3 DNA sequence: TGTGCCAGCAGCCATGCGGGAGATACGCAGTATTTT. Translating gives CASSHAGDTQYF.

The chain joins TRBV5-6 to TRBJ1-2; 7 bases are a match to TRBD1. Per the germline V gene, CDR1 is SGHDT and CDR2 is YYEEEE. The CDR3 contains 14 residues. Unmatched junction bases numbered 7, after V lost 4 bases and J lost 4 bases. CDR3 protein: CASSPGGGPYGYTF. The CDR3 region has the DNA TGTGCCAGCAGCCCCGGAGGGGGCCCCTATGGCTACACCTTC.

The genes are TRBV7-2 and TRBJ1-4, with D possibly TRBD1 on 6 matching bases. This CDR3 has 15 residues. Germline CDR1 SGHTA, CDR2 FQGNSA. The V end was cut by 5 bases, the J end by 5 bases, with 15 bases between. The CDR3 DNA sequence: TGTGCCAGCAGCCCCCAGACAGGATCGAATGAAAAACTGTTTTTT. Its translation is CASSPQTGSNEKLFF.

The gene calls are TRBV10-2 and TRBJ1-2, with D perhaps matching TRBD1 (5 bases). CDR1 WSHSY and CDR2 SAAADI come from the germline V gene. Trimming left V 2 bases short and J 4 bases short, with 5 bases between. This CDR3 contains 12 residues. The DNA of the CDR3 is TGCGCCAGCAGTGAGACAGGCTATGGCTACACCTTC. Translating it yields CASSETGYGYTF.

This clone was counted only a few times. CDR3 sequence: CSASGAGWSEKLFF. The DNA of the CDR3 is TGCAGTGCTAGTGGGGCAGGTTGGTCCGAAAAACTGTTTTTT. V usage is TRBV20-1 and J usage is TRBJ1-4; D might be TRBD1 (5 bases). The CDR3 loop spans 14 amino acids. Between the trimmed V and J ends, which lost 3 bases and 8 bases, there was a span of 16 bases. CDR1 and CDR2 (germline): DFQATT, SNEGSKA (reference sequence).

The rearrangement links TRBV10-2 to TRBJ1-6; 9 nucleotides line up with TRBD1. The CDR3 runs to 13 residues. Germline CDR1 is WSHSY and CDR2 is SAAADI. V was pared by 10 bases and J by 8 bases, with 6 bases of the junction left unmatched. In DNA, the CDR3 is TGCGCCACCTTGGACAGGGGTGATTCACCCCTCCACTTT. Translation gives CATLDRGDSPLHF.

The J gene is TRBJ1-2, the V gene TRBV4-2, with D possibly being TRBD1 (5 bases). Germline loops: CDR1 LGHNA, CDR2 YNFKEQ. The CDR3 contains 13 residues. The V gene lost 1 base and the J gene lost 7 bases, with 10 bases spanning the gap. The CDR3, as DNA: TGTGCCAGCAGCCAAGGAGGAGGGGTTGGCTACACCTTC. Translating it yields CASSQGGGVGYTF.

The J gene is TRBJ1-1, the V gene TRBV12-3 or TRBV12-4, with a weak D call TRBD1 (6 bases). This CDR3 contains 13 residues. V lost 8 bases and J 6 bases, leaving 16 bases between the germline ends. The CDR3 DNA reads TGTGCCAGCCCACAGGGAGTTCCCTCTGAAGCTTTCTTT. Translating it yields CASPQGVPSEAFF.

The chain carries TRBV6-5 and TRBJ2-3; 10 bases fit TRBD2. The germline gives CDR1 MNHEY, CDR2 SVGAGI. This CDR3 spans 15 amino acids. V lost 5 bases to trimming and J lost 5 bases; unmatched junction nucleotides: 7. The CDR3 spells CASSSQREGGDTQYF. The CDR3 DNA reads TGTGCCAGCAGTAGTCAGCGGGAGGGGGGAGATACGCAGTATTTT.

This sequence joins TRBV2 and TRBJ1-1; D is possibly TRBD1 (5 bases). V gave up 2 bases and J gave up 5 bases, with 18 bases separating them. Looked up from germline, CDR1 is SNHLY and CDR2 is FYNNEI. The CDR3 spans 16 residues. CDR3 amino acids: CASSENDGVGETEAFF. Written as DNA, the CDR3 is TGTGCCAGCAGTGAAAACGATGGTGTAGGGGAAACTGAAGCTTTCTTT.

V and J are TRBV9 and TRBJ2-2; 13 nucleotides line up with TRBD2. This CDR3 has 17 amino acids. Germline V gene lookup returns CDR1 SGDLS and CDR2 YYNGEE. The trim removed 0 bases at V and 5 bases at J, leaving 4 bases unmatched. As DNA, the CDR3 is TGTGCCAGCAGCGTAGCCTCACTAGCGGGGGGGACCGGGGAGCTGTTTTTT. Amino acid sequence: CASSVASLAGGTGELFF.

The J gene is TRBJ2-7, the V gene TRBV29-1, with 8 bases matching TRBD1. The CDR3 sequence is 16 residues long. CDR1 SQVTM and CDR2 ANQGSEA come from the germline V gene. J lost 2 bases, V lost 4 bases, and 13 bases had no gene match. Here the CDR3 reads CSVGPPETGDPYEQYF. The CDR3 nucleotides are TGCAGCGTTGGCCCTCCGGAGACAGGGGACCCCTACGAGCAGTACTTC.

The chain carries TRBV9 and TRBJ2-5; D remains unclear. The CDR3 has 13 amino acids. Looked up from germline, CDR1 is SGDLS and CDR2 is YYNGEE. The V and J ends lost 4 bases and 0 bases respectively, with 7 bases between them. The CDR3 nucleotides read TGTGCCAGCAGCCCCCAGTACCAAGAGACCCAGTACTTC. This encodes CASSPQYQETQYF.

This chain uses TRBV19 with TRBJ1-5; D might be TRBD1 (5 bases). This CDR3 region has 15 residues. Deletions cut 1 base from V and 5 bases from J, with 12 bases between. Per the germline V gene, CDR1 is LNHDA and CDR2 is SQIVND (reference sequence). The chain's CDR3 is CASSIGRVGDQPQHF. The CDR3 DNA reads as TGTGCCAGTAGTATAGGCAGGGTTGGGGATCAGCCCCAGCATTTT.